This T cell receptor (beta chain) was obtained from a study of human CD8 memory T cell subsets. The study, taken as a whole, reports: In this study, sequencing was restricted to T cell receptor beta chains only. Higher diversity in stem-like memory T cells than in precursor exhausted T cells was suggested by Chao1 estimates.

Notes on this clonotype: Its cognate antigen is unknown.

UMI-labeled 5' RACE was used to make TCR beta libraries. TCRdb re-called the 5' RACE reads, yielding one record per CDR3 amino acid sequence without DNA. The listing contains thousands of distinct CDR3 sequences. The germline gives CDR1 SEHNR, CDR2 FQNEAQ (reference sequence). The CDR3 is 12 residues long. Magnetic separation of the negative type served to enrich total CD8+ T cells. RNA originated from duplicate vials containing approximately 150,000 sorted CD8+ T cells per subset. Material for sequencing was CD8+ T cells from PBMCs. This clonotype was sampled from a human donor in good health. The V call is TRBV7-9, the J call TRBJ2-5; TCRdb calls TRBD1, which cannot be checked without DNA. The CDR3 sequence is CASSRQQETQYF.